A selection of T cell receptor beta chains follows, all from one sample in a study of control samples from healthy donors and cancer patients. Generated by immunoSEQ multiplex PCR, the TCRdb table keeps only in-frame clones and is missing some. The data hold 35,000 to 55,000 clones, with more than 75% observed a single time. Sequencing was performed on PBMCs. All receptors come from a woman in her sixties with lung cancer. The CDR3 runs from the conserved cysteine through the conserved F or W. The order of the fields is V gene, J gene, D gene, clone size, CDR3 protein, CDR3 DNA. D genes are given only for firm matches. Rows give clone size only sometimes, using once, few, many, or a class for an expanded clone.

TRBV4-2	TRBJ2-7	.	.	CASSRPGGSYEQYF	TGTGCCAGCAGTCGCCCAGGGGGGTCCTACGAGCAGTACTTC
TRBV7-2	TRBJ2-2	.	.	CASSLLGANTGELFF	TGTGCCAGCAGCTTATTAGGGGCGAACACCGGGGAGCTGTTTTTT
TRBV2	TRBJ1-1	.	.	CATYVGSKGEAFF	TGTGCCACCTACGTCGGGTCTAAAGGTGAAGCTTTCTTT
TRBV27	TRBJ2-2	.	few	CASRNRVYTGELFF	TGTGCCAGCAGGAACCGGGTTTACACCGGGGAGCTGTTTTTT
TRBV3-1/TRBV3-2	TRBJ1-5	TRBD1	.	CASSQGQGIGPQHF	TGTGCCAGCAGCCAGGGACAGGGCATTGGGCCCCAGCATTTT
TRBV7-2	TRBJ2-4	.	once	CASSRSWGQSAKNIQYF	TGTGCCAGCAGCCGCTCTTGGGGGCAATCAGCCAAAAACATTCAGTACTTC
TRBV10-3	TRBJ2-2	.	.	CAIKSGDTGELFF	TGTGCCATCAAATCCGGAGATACCGGGGAGCTGTTTTTT
TRBV7-9	TRBJ2-6	.	.	CASSSRALSSGANVLTF	TGTGCCAGCAGCTCGCGGGCCCTTTCCTCTGGGGCCAACGTCCTGACTTTC
TRBV6-1	TRBJ1-2	TRBD1	few	CASSEFRDRTFYGYTF	TGTGCCAGCAGTGAGTTCCGGGACAGAACCTTCTATGGCTACACCTTC
TRBV6-5	TRBJ2-7	TRBD2	once	CASNPTGGYEQYF	TGTGCCAGCAACCCTACGGGGGGCTACGAGCAGTACTTC
TRBV4-3	TRBJ2-7	.	.	CASSQDLENEQYF	TGCGCCAGCAGCCAAGACTTGGAAAACGAGCAGTACTTC
TRBV27	TRBJ1-1	.	once	CASSPDSTEAFF	TGTGCCAGCAGTCCGGACAGCACTGAAGCTTTCTTT
TRBV5-5	TRBJ2-7	.	.	CASEPQGMAEQYF	TGTGCCAGCGAACCGCAGGGTATGGCGGAGCAGTACTTC
TRBV7-9	TRBJ1-2	TRBD1	.	CASSATGENGYTF	TGTGCCAGCAGCGCCACAGGGGAGAATGGCTACACCTTC
TRBV30	TRBJ1-6	.	.	CAWTRRKNSPLHF	TGTGCCTGGACCAGAAGGAAAAATTCACCCCTCCACTTT
TRBV3-1/TRBV3-2	TRBJ2-1	.	.	CASTDSSYNEQFF	TGTGCCAGCACGGATAGCTCCTACAATGAGCAGTTCTTC
TRBV6-1	TRBJ1-2	TRBD1	.	CASSEATGVNGYTF	TGTGCCAGCAGTGAAGCGACAGGGGTGAATGGCTACACCTTC
TRBV18	TRBJ2-5	TRBD1	.	CASSQTGGFQETQYF	TGTGCCAGCTCGCAGACAGGGGGGTTTCAAGAGACCCAGTACTTC
TRBV9	TRBJ1-1	TRBD1	.	CASSVDRDREAEAFF	TGTGCCAGCAGCGTTGACCGGGACAGGGAAGCTGAAGCTTTCTTT
TRBV7-2	TRBJ2-7	.	.	CASSRGGKGTYEQYF	TGTGCCAGCAGCCGCGGGGGCAAGGGGACCTACGAGCAGTACTTC
TRBV27	TRBJ1-2	TRBD1	.	CASSLLGTGNSGYTF	TGTGCCAGCAGCCTTCTTGGGACAGGGAATAGTGGCTACACCTTC
TRBV4-2	TRBJ2-3	.	.	CASSQDLRGASDTQYF	TGTGCCAGCAGCCAAGACTTACGGGGAGCCTCAGATACGCAGTATTTT
TRBV21-1	TRBJ2-3	.	.	CASSRRVTSAKNTQYF	TGTGCCAGCAGCAGGAGGGTAACGTCAGCGAAGAATACGCAGTATTTT
TRBV2	TRBJ2-3	TRBD2	.	CASHETSGTDTQYF	TGTGCCAGCCATGAGACTAGCGGCACAGATACGCAGTATTTT
TRBV4-1	TRBJ2-5	TRBD2	.	CASSRMGLAGGPYGTQYF	TGCGCCAGCAGCCGAATGGGACTAGCGGGAGGGCCTTACGGGACCCAGTACTTC
TRBV6-1	TRBJ2-7	TRBD2	.	CASSEVGLARVYEQYF	TGTGCCAGCAGTGAAGTAGGACTAGCGAGAGTCTACGAGCAGTACTTC
TRBV7-3	TRBJ1-1	TRBD1	.	CASSLDRGAEAFF	TGTGCCAGCAGCTTAGACAGGGGGGCAGAAGCTTTCTTT
TRBV7-9	TRBJ2-7	.	.	CASSPGGGSYEQYF	TGTGCCAGCAGCCCCGGGGGCGGATCCTACGAGCAGTACTTC
TRBV4-3	TRBJ1-5	TRBD1	.	CASSPTGDGQPQHF	TGCGCCAGCAGCCCGACAGGGGATGGGCAGCCCCAGCATTTT
TRBV7-2	TRBJ1-2	TRBD1	.	CASSLADRVDGYTF	TGTGCCAGCAGCTTGGCGGACAGGGTTGATGGCTACACCTTC
TRBV5-1	TRBJ1-1	.	.	CASERGGMNTEAFF	TGCGCCAGCGAACGAGGGGGGATGAACACTGAAGCTTTCTTT
TRBV5-4	TRBJ1-1	.	few	CASSLGGGWNTEAFF	TGTGCCAGCAGCTTGGGAGGGGGATGGAACACTGAAGCTTTCTTT
TRBV19	TRBJ2-2	TRBD2	few	CASSAREVQGTGELFF	TGTGCCAGTAGTGCCCGGGAGGTTCAGGGCACCGGGGAGCTGTTTTTT
TRBV28	TRBJ2-1	.	.	CASTTGDWNEQFF	TGTGCCAGCACGACGGGAGATTGGAATGAGCAGTTCTTC
TRBV10-2	TRBJ2-3	.	once	CASKLEGPDTQYF	TGCGCCAGCAAACTGGAGGGCCCCGATACGCAGTATTTT
TRBV5-1	TRBJ2-3	TRBD2	.	CASSSLAGDRDTQYF	TGCGCCAGCAGCTCCCTAGCGGGAGATCGAGATACGCAGTATTTT
TRBV7-3	TRBJ2-1	TRBD2	.	CASGLAGSNEQFF	TGTGCCAGCGGTCTAGCGGGCAGCAATGAGCAGTTCTTC
TRBV2	TRBJ1-2	.	.	CASSFITPNYGYTF	TGTGCCAGCAGCTTTATTACACCGAACTATGGCTACACCTTC
TRBV11-2	TRBJ2-5	TRBD2	.	CASSLGLAGVFPRETQYF	TGTGCCAGCAGCTTGGGACTAGCGGGAGTTTTCCCACGGGAGACCCAGTACTTC
TRBV5-4	TRBJ2-7	.	.	CASSPRGAVGERVYEQYF	TGTGCCAGCAGCCCGAGGGGGGCCGTGGGGGAGAGGGTGTACGAGCAGTACTTC
TRBV7-2	TRBJ2-3	.	.	CASSEAPWDTQYF	TGTGCCAGCAGCGAAGCCCCCTGGGATACGCAGTATTTT
TRBV5-4	TRBJ2-5	TRBD2	.	CASSLGLAGGGGRETQYF	TGTGCCAGCAGCTTGGGACTAGCGGGAGGTGGGGGAAGAGAGACCCAGTACTTC
TRBV12-3/TRBV12-4	TRBJ2-7	TRBD1	.	CASSLRQGSEQYF	TGTGCCAGCAGTTTACGACAGGGTAGCGAGCAGTACTTC
TRBV7-2	TRBJ2-1	TRBD2	.	CASTTSGSSGEQFF	TGTGCCAGCACGACTAGCGGGAGTTCCGGTGAGCAGTTCTTC
TRBV24-1	TRBJ2-2	.	.	CATSDVRGIGTGELFF	TGTGCCACCAGTGATGTCCGGGGGATTGGCACCGGGGAGCTGTTTTTT
TRBV14	TRBJ2-5	.	.	CASSQARGQETQYF	TGTGCCAGCAGCCAAGCGCGGGGACAAGAGACCCAGTACTTC
TRBV7-2	TRBJ2-3	.	.	CASSLDEDTQYF	TGTGCCAGCAGCTTAGACGAGGATACGCAGTATTTT